The clone carrying this TCR beta chain has a single count. Per the study methods: Using reference gene primer amplification, nucleated cell counts were estimated. The assay was immunoSEQ multiplex PCR, and TCRdb's table has in-frame clones only and misses some. V, J and clone size are those of that table, while D and trimming were read from the DNA. In the table there are 300,000 to 400,000 clones, about nine tenths of which are singletons. This sample is part of a study of blood T cell repertoires in COVID-19. The receptor was derived from a woman under 40 with COVID-19, enrolled during active disease. Sequencing was performed on peripheral blood.

The DNA for the CDR3 is TGTGCCAGCAGCCGCTCGGGACTGCTGAACACTGAAGCTTTCTTT. This encodes CASSRSGLLNTEAFF. The V gene is TRBV11-2, the J gene TRBJ1-1; D possibly corresponds to TRBD1 (5 bases). The V end was cut by 5 bases, the J end by 0 bases, with 13 bases between. This CDR3 has 15 amino acids. Germline-derived CDR1 and CDR2 are SGHAT and FQNNGV.